This TCR beta chain was sequenced during a study of T cell responses to AZD1222 COVID-19 vaccine. Concerning this clone: In the same sample, other DNA sequences code for this CDR3.

Only in-frame clones appear in the TCRdb table, and some are missing; sequencing was by immunoSEQ multiplex PCR. The top ten hold more than 1.5% of the sample, which has more than 150,000 clones, roughly 94% seen once. Germline CDR1 is GTSNPN and CDR2 is SVGIG (reference sequence). CDR3 length: 14 amino acids. V shed 3 bases, J shed 3 bases, and the junction held 4 bases outside the gene matches. This receptor was taken from an adult who received the AZD1222 COVID-19 vaccine. The sequencing used peripheral blood, collected 28 days after the second AZD1222 dose. The chain couples TRBV30 to TRBJ2-7, with 11 bases identical to TRBD1. The CDR3 DNA sequence: TGTGCCTGGAGCCCTGGGACAGGGGGCTACGAGCAGTACTTC. Amino acid sequence: CAWSPGTGGYEQYF.